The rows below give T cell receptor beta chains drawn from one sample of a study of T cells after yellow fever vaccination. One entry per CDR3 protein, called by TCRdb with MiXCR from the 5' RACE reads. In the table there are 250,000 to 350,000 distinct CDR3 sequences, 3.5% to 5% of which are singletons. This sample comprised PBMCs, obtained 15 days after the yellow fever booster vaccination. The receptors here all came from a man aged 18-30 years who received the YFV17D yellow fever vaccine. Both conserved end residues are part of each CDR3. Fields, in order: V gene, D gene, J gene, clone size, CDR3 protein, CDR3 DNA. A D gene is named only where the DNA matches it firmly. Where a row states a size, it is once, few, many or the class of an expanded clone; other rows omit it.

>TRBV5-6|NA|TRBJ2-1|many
CASSRGGGLGYEQFF
TGTGCCAGCAGCCGTGGGGGGGGCTTAGGTTATGAGCAGTTCTTC
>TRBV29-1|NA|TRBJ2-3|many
CSGLDDTQYF
TGCAGCGGACTAGATGATACGCAGTATTTT
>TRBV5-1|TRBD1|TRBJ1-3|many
CASSLHDRAQDTIYF
TGCGCCAGCAGCTTGCACGACAGGGCGCAGGACACCATATATTTT
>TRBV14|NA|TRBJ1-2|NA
CASSQAPGYGYTF
TGTGCCAGCAGCCAAGCCCCAGGCTATGGCTACACCTTC
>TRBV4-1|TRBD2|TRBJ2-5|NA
CASSQDSRAGLQRTQYF
TGCGCCAGCAGCCAAGATTCAAGAGCGGGGCTCCAGAGGACCCAGTACTTC
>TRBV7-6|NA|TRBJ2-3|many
CASSFGLFPSTDTQYF
TGTGCCAGCAGCTTCGGACTGTTTCCTAGCACAGATACGCAGTATTTT
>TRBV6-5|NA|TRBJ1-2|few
CASSYESEGGGYTF
TGTGCCAGCAGTTACGAATCCGAGGGGGGTGGCTACACCTTC
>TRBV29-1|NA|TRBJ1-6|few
CSVGLGPNSPLHF
TGCAGCGTTGGATTAGGCCCGAATTCACCCCTCCACTTT
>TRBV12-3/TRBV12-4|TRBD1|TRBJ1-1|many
CASSLHPGQGGTEAFF
TGTGCCAGCAGTTTGCACCCTGGACAGGGAGGCACTGAAGCTTTCTTT
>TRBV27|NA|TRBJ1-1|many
CASSTGQLNTEAFF
TGTGCCAGCAGCACCGGACAGTTGAACACTGAAGCTTTCTTT
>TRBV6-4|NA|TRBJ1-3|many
CASSDPKKAGNTIYF
TGTGCCAGCAGTGACCCGAAGAAGGCTGGAAACACCATATATTTT
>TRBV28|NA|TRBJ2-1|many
CASSLLPTAYNEQFF
TGTGCCAGCAGTCTACTTCCGACAGCCTACAATGAGCAGTTCTTC
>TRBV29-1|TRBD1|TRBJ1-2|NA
CSAWGQGVYGYTF
TGCAGCGCCTGGGGACAGGGGGTTTATGGCTACACCTTC
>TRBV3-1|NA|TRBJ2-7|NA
CASSAQAYEQYF
TGTGCCAGCAGCGCCCAGGCTTACGAGCAGTACTTC
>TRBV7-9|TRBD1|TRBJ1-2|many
CASSFRDRGVRGYTF
TGTGCCAGCAGCTTCCGGGACAGGGGGGTGAGAGGCTACACCTTC
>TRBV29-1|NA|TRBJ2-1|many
CSVRREGARFF
TGCAGCGTCCGGAGGGAGGGGGCTCGGTTCTTC
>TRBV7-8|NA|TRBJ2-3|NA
CASSSPIGLVVTDTQYF
TGTGCCAGCAGCTCCCCGATAGGGTTAGTCGTTACAGATACGCAGTATTTT
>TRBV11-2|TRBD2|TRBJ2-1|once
CASRHTTSGGNNEQFF
TGTGCCAGCAGACATACCACTAGCGGGGGAAACAATGAGCAGTTCTTC
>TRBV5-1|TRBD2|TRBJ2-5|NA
CASSYLAGAGETQYF
TGCGCCAGCTCCTACCTAGCGGGGGCTGGTGAGACCCAGTACTTC
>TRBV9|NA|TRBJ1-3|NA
CASSLRSQENTIYF
TGTGCCAGCAGCCTCAGATCACAGGAAAACACCATATATTTT
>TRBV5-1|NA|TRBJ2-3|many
CASSLKTDSTDTQYF
TGCGCCAGCAGCTTGAAAACAGATAGCACAGATACGCAGTATTTT
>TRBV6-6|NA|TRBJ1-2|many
CASSYSVREGVYGYTF
TGTGCCAGCAGTTACTCGGTGCGGGAGGGGGTCTATGGCTACACCTTC
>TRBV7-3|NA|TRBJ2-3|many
CASSSGTGRTDTQYF
TGTGCCAGCAGCTCCGGGACGGGGCGAACAGATACGCAGTATTTT
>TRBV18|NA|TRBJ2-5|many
CASSPVVPPLETQYF
TGTGCCAGCTCACCAGTGGTTCCTCCATTAGAGACCCAGTACTTC